Listed below are T cell receptor beta chains from one sample, sequenced in a study of blood T cell repertoires in COVID-19. Profiling relied on immunoSEQ multiplex PCR, and the TCRdb table lists in-frame clones only, not all of them. The sample carries around 390,000 clones, just under 90% recorded once. Source material: PBMCs or T cells enriched from blood (not recorded which). The receptors were sampled from a woman between 50 and 59 years old who had recovered from COVID-19. Each CDR3 is given with its conserved first and last residue. Each record gives: D gene, V gene, clone size, J gene, CDR3 protein, CDR3 DNA. A D gene is named only where the DNA matches it firmly. For some rows the clone size is stated as once, few or many, or as a class when expanded; others skip it.

D: TRBD2
V: TRBV11-2
size: -
J: TRBJ2-5
CDR3: CASSLRTSGAQETQYF
DNA: TGTGCCAGCAGCCTGCGGACTAGCGGGGCCCAAGAGACCCAGTACTTC

D: TRBD2
V: TRBV13
size: -
J: TRBJ2-5
CDR3: CASSSGTSGGIQETQYF
DNA: TGTGCCAGCAGCTCCGGGACTAGCGGGGGGATCCAAGAGACCCAGTACTTC

D: TRBD1
V: TRBV19
size: -
J: TRBJ1-5
CDR3: CASSYTGGRNQPQHF
DNA: TGTGCCAGTAGTTATACAGGGGGCCGAAATCAGCCCCAGCATTTT

D: TRBD1
V: TRBV27
size: -
J: TRBJ1-1
CDR3: CASSFGTANTEAFF
DNA: TGTGCCAGCAGTTTTGGGACAGCGAACACTGAAGCTTTCTTT

D: TRBD1
V: TRBV4-2
size: -
J: TRBJ2-3
CDR3: CASRGQYPDTQYF
DNA: TGTGCCAGCAGGGGACAGTACCCAGATACGCAGTATTTT

D: -
V: TRBV3-1/TRBV3-2
size: -
J: TRBJ1-2
CDR3: CASSPLDSTAGYTF
DNA: TGTGCCAGCAGCCCCCTGGACAGTACTGCTGGCTACACCTTC

D: -
V: TRBV28
size: once
J: TRBJ1-3
CDR3: CASSSAGLYSGNTIYF
DNA: TGTGCCAGCAGTTCGGCGGGACTCTACTCTGGAAACACCATATATTTT

D: -
V: TRBV19
size: -
J: TRBJ1-5
CDR3: CASSISGNQPQHF
DNA: TGTGCCAGTAGTATTTCCGGCAATCAGCCCCAGCATTTT

D: -
V: TRBV11-2
size: -
J: TRBJ2-2
CDR3: CAISGVVNTGELFF
DNA: TGTGCCATCTCCGGGGTTGTGAACACCGGGGAGCTGTTTTTT

D: -
V: TRBV28
size: once
J: TRBJ2-7
CDR3: CASRVDGLYEQYF
DNA: TGTGCCAGCCGGGTCGATGGCCTCTACGAGCAGTACTTC

D: -
V: TRBV3-1/TRBV3-2
size: few
J: TRBJ2-1
CDR3: CASSHGGSYNEQFF
DNA: TGTGCCAGCAGCCATGGGGGGTCCTACAATGAGCAGTTCTTC

D: TRBD2
V: TRBV18
size: -
J: TRBJ2-7
CDR3: CASSPLGGAYEQYF
DNA: TGTGCCAGCTCACCACTCGGGGGGGCCTACGAGCAGTACTTC

D: -
V: TRBV9
size: many
J: TRBJ1-3
CDR3: CASSVAIAGDGGNTIYF
DNA: TGTGCCAGCAGCGTAGCTATCGCAGGGGATGGGGGAAACACCATATATTTT

D: TRBD1
V: TRBV3-1/TRBV3-2
size: -
J: TRBJ1-4
CDR3: CASSSRPGQLNEKLFF
DNA: TGTGCCAGCAGCTCTCGACCGGGACAGCTTAATGAAAAACTGTTTTTT

D: -
V: TRBV4-2
size: -
J: TRBJ1-1
CDR3: CASSQGAKGKDTEAFF
DNA: TGTGCCAGCAGCCAAGGGGCGAAAGGAAAGGACACTGAAGCTTTCTTT

D: -
V: TRBV14
size: -
J: TRBJ2-2
CDR3: CASSPLDSPRGELFF
DNA: TGTGCCAGCAGCCCGCTTGACTCCCCCCGTGGGGAGCTGTTTTTT

D: -
V: TRBV5-6
size: -
J: TRBJ2-2
CDR3: CASSLSSGELFF
DNA: TGTGCCAGCAGCCTCTCTAGCGGGGAGCTGTTTTTT

D: -
V: TRBV12-3/TRBV12-4
size: -
J: TRBJ1-1
CDR3: CASIIAPSRVFF
DNA: TGTGCCAGCATCATTGCCCCCTCTCGGGTTTTCTTT

D: TRBD1
V: TRBV10-3
size: -
J: TRBJ2-7
CDR3: CAVSPGTGVSEQYF
DNA: TGTGCCGTCTCTCCCGGGACAGGGGTGTCCGAGCAGTACTTC

D: -
V: TRBV5-4
size: -
J: TRBJ2-2
CDR3: CASSRDLPGFGELFF
DNA: TGTGCCAGCAGCCGCGACTTGCCGGGTTTCGGGGAGCTGTTTTTT

D: TRBD2
V: TRBV7-2
size: -
J: TRBJ2-7
CDR3: CASSPGGVPYEQYF
DNA: TGTGCCAGCAGCCCGGGGGGAGTTCCCTACGAGCAGTACTTC

D: -
V: TRBV20-1
size: -
J: TRBJ2-3
CDR3: CSATPGDTQYF
DNA: TGCAGTGCCACACCGGGAGATACGCAGTATTTT

D: -
V: TRBV20-1
size: -
J: TRBJ1-5
CDR3: CSASPQAVQPQHF
DNA: TGCAGTGCTAGTCCACAGGCAGTTCAGCCCCAGCATTTT

D: -
V: TRBV4-1
size: -
J: TRBJ1-1
CDR3: CASSQLEGVNTEAFF
DNA: TGCGCCAGCAGCCAACTTGAAGGGGTCAACACTGAAGCTTTCTTT

D: -
V: TRBV27
size: -
J: TRBJ1-1
CDR3: CASSSYRLGTEAFF
DNA: TGTGCCAGCAGTAGCTACAGGCTTGGCACTGAAGCTTTCTTT

D: -
V: TRBV28
size: -
J: TRBJ1-5
CDR3: CASSSHTDRSPQHF
DNA: TGTGCCAGCAGTTCACACACAGATCGATCGCCCCAGCATTTT

D: -
V: TRBV25-1
size: -
J: TRBJ1-5
CDR3: CASSEFGGNQPQHF
DNA: TGTGCCAGCAGTGAATTCGGAGGTAATCAGCCCCAGCATTTT

D: -
V: TRBV4-1
size: once
J: TRBJ2-7
CDR3: CASSQDPRAGYYEQYF
DNA: TGCGCCAGCAGCCAAGATCCCCGCGCGGGATACTACGAGCAGTACTTC

D: -
V: TRBV4-2
size: -
J: TRBJ1-3
CDR3: CASSQDSAGGNTIYF
DNA: TGTGCCAGCAGCCAAGACAGCGCTGGGGGAAACACCATATATTTT

D: TRBD1
V: TRBV5-1
size: once
J: TRBJ2-1
CDR3: CASTLGQGSYNEQFF
DNA: TGCGCCAGCACTTTAGGACAGGGATCCTACAATGAGCAGTTCTTC

D: TRBD1
V: TRBV15
size: -
J: TRBJ1-2
CDR3: CATSTPGQGFGGYTF
DNA: TGTGCCACCAGCACCCCGGGACAGGGTTTCGGTGGCTACACCTTC

D: -
V: TRBV20-1
size: -
J: TRBJ1-5
CDR3: CSASPTGSLDQPQHF
DNA: TGCAGTGCTAGTCCAACAGGGTCCCTCGATCAGCCCCAGCATTTT

D: -
V: TRBV18
size: -
J: TRBJ2-7
CDR3: CASSPPIDTPGTYEQYF
DNA: TGTGCCAGCTCACCACCAATCGACACCCCAGGAACCTACGAGCAGTACTTC

D: -
V: TRBV19
size: once
J: TRBJ2-2
CDR3: CASTGSWRTGELFF
DNA: TGTGCCAGCACAGGGTCTTGGAGGACCGGGGAGCTGTTTTTT

D: -
V: TRBV4-3
size: -
J: TRBJ1-2
CDR3: CASSPVLDPYGYTF
DNA: TGCGCCAGCAGCCCTGTGTTAGATCCCTATGGCTACACCTTC

D: -
V: TRBV11-1
size: -
J: TRBJ2-7
CDR3: CASSSGDGTYEQYF
DNA: TGTGCCAGCAGCTCGGGGGACGGCACCTACGAGCAGTACTTC

D: TRBD1
V: TRBV7-2
size: once
J: TRBJ1-2
CDR3: CASSSLRQGIYGYTF
DNA: TGTGCCAGCAGCAGTCTTCGACAGGGTATTTATGGCTACACCTTC

D: TRBD1
V: TRBV10-3
size: -
J: TRBJ2-7
CDR3: CAISGEEQGPYEQYF
DNA: TGTGCCATCAGTGGCGAGGAACAGGGGCCCTACGAGCAGTACTTC

D: -
V: TRBV5-7
size: -
J: TRBJ1-4
CDR3: CASSFIGGPTNEKLFF
DNA: TGTGCCAGCAGCTTTATCGGGGGACCAACTAATGAAAAACTGTTTTTT

D: TRBD1
V: TRBV6-5
size: few
J: TRBJ1-5
CDR3: CASSRDRGQDQPQHF
DNA: TGTGCCAGCAGCCGGGACAGGGGGCAGGATCAGCCCCAGCATTTT

D: -
V: TRBV9
size: -
J: TRBJ1-3
CDR3: CASSVAGSGNTIYF
DNA: TGTGCCAGCAGCGTAGCAGGGTCCGGAAACACCATATATTTT

D: TRBD1
V: TRBV5-8
size: -
J: TRBJ2-5
CDR3: CASSSRTGGLEDEETQYF
DNA: TGTGCCAGCAGCTCACGGACAGGGGGCTTGGAGGATGAAGAGACCCAGTACTTC